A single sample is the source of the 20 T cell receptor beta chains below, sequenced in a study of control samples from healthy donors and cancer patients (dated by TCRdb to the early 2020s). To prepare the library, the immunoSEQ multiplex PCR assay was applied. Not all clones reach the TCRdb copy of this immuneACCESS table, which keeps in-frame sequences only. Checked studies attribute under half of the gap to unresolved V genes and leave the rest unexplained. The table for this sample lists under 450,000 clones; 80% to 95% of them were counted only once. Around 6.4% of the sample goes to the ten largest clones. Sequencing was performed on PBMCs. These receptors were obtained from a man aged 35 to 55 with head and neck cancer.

The CDR3 loop reads CASRPTRDGNNEQFF. The CDR3 bases are TGTGCCAGCAGACCGACCCGGGACGGTAACAATGAGCAGTTCTTC. The chain joins TRBV6-1 to TRBJ2-1; D could derive from TRBD1 or TRBD2 (5 bases each). Germline values: CDR1 MNHNS, CDR2 SASEGT. CDR3 length: 15 residues. V dropped 6 bases and J dropped 5 bases, with 17 bases sitting between them.

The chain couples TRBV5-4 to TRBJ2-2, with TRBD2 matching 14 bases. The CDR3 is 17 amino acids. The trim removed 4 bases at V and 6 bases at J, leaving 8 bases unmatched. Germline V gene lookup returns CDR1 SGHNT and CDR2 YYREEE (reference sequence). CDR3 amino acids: CASSDAPGLAGAGELFF. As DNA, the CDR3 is TGTGCCAGCAGCGATGCCCCGGGACTAGCGGGGGCCGGGGAGCTGTTTTTT.

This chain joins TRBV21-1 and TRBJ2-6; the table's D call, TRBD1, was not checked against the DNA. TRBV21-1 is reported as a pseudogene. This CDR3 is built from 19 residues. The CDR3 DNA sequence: TGTGCCAGCCGCCCATGTGGGGCCGAAGCTAAGAGTGGGGCCAACGTCCTGACTTTC. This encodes CASRPCGAEAKSGANVLTF.

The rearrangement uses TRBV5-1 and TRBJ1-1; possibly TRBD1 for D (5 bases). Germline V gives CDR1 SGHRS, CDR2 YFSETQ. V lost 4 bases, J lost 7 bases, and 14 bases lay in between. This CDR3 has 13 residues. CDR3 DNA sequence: TGCGCCAGCAGCCTGGGGCCGGGGTATGAAGCTTTCTTT. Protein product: CASSLGPGYEAFF.

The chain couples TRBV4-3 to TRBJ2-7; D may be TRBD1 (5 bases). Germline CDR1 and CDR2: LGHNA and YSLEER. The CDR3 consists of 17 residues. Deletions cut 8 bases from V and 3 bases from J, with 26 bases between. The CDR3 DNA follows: TGCGCCAGCGGACCTTGGGCACCTAGGGGTATTGTCTACGAGCAGTACTTC. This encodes CASGPWAPRGIVYEQYF.

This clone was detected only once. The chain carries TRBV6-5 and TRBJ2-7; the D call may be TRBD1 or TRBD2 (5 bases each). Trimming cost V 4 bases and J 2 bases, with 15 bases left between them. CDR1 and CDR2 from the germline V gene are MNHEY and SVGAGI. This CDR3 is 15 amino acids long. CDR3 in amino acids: CASSSETGTPYEQYF. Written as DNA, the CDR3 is TGTGCCAGCAGTTCCGAAACCGGGACCCCCTACGAGCAGTACTTC.

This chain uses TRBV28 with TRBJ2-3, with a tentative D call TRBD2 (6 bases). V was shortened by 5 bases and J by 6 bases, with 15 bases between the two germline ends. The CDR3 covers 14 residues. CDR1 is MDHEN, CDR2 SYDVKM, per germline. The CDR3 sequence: CASSASRGWDTQYF. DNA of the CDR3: TGTGCCAGCAGTGCCTCACGGGGGTGGGATACGCAGTATTTT.

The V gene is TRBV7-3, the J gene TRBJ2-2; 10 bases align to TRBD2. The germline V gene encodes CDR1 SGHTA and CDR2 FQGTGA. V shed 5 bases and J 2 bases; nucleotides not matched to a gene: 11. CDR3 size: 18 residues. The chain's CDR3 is CASSQKREGEYNTGELFF. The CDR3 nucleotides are TGTGCCAGCAGCCAAAAGCGGGAGGGCGAGTATAACACCGGGGAGCTGTTTTTT.

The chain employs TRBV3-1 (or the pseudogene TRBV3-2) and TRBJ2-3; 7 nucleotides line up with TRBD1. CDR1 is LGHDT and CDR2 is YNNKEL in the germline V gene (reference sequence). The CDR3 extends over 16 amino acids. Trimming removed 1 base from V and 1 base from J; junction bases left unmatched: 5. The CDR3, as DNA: TGTGCCAGCAGCCAAGGTACTACAGGGGGCACAGATACGCAGTATTTT. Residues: CASSQGTTGGTDTQYF.

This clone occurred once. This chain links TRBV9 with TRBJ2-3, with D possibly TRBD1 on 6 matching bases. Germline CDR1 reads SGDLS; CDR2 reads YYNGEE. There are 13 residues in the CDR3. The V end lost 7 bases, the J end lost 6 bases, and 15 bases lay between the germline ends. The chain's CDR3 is CASGGPRGDTQYF. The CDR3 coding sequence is TGTGCCAGCGGGGGACCAAGGGGGGATACGCAGTATTTT.

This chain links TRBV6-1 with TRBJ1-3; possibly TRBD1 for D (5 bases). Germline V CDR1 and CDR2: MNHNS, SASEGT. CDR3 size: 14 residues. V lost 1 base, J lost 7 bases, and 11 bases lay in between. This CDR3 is CASSEGGTRNTIYF. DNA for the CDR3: TGTGCCAGCAGTGAAGGAGGGACTCGGAACACCATATATTTT.

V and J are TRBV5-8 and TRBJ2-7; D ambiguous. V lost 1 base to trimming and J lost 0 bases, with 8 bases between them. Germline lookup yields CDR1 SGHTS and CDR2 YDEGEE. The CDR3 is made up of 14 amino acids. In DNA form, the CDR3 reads TGTGCCAGCAGCTTGACCGCAGGCTCCTACGAGCAGTACTTC. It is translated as CASSLTAGSYEQYF.

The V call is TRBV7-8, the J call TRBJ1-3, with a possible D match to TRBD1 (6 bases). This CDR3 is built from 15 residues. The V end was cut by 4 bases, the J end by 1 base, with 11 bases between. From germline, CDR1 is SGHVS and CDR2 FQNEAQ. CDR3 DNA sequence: TGTGCCAGCAGCTGGGGGGCGGGATCTGGAAACACCATATATTTT. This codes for CASSWGAGSGNTIYF.

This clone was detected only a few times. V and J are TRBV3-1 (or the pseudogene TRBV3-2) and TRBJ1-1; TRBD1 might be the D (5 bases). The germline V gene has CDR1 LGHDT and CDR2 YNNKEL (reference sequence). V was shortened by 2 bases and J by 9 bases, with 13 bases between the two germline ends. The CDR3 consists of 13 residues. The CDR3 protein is CASSQTRDSKAFF. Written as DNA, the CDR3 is TGTGCCAGCAGCCAAACCAGGGACTCCAAAGCTTTCTTT.

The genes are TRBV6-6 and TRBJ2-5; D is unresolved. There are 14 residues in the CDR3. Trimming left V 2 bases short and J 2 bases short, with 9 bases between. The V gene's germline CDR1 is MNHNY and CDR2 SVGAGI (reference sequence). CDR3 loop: CASSYGDPQETQYF. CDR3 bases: TGTGCCAGCAGTTACGGGGATCCTCAAGAGACCCAGTACTTC.

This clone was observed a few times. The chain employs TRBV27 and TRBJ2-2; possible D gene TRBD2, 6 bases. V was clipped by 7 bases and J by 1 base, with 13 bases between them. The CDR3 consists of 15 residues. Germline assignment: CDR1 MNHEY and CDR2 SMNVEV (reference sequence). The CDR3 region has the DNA TGTGCCAGCACCTCTTGGGGAGGGAACACCGGGGAGCTGTTTTTT. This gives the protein CASTSWGGNTGELFF.

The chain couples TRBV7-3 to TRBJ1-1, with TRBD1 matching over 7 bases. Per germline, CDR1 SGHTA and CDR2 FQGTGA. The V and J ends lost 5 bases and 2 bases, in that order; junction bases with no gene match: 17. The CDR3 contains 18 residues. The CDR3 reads CASSPPGGGVSVNTEAFF. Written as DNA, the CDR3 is TGTGCCAGCAGCCCCCCGGGAGGGGGCGTTTCAGTAAACACTGAAGCTTTCTTT.

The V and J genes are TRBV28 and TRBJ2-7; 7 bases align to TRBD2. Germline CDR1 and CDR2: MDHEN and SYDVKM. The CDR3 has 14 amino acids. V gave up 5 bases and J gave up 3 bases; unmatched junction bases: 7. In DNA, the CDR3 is TGTGCCAGCAGTCGAGGACTAGGGCTCTACGAGCAGTACTTC. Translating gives CASSRGLGLYEQYF.

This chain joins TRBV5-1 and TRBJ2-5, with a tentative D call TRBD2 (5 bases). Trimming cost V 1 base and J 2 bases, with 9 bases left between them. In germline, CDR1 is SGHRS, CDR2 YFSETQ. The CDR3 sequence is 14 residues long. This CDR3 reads CASSLREQQETQYF. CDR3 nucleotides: TGCGCCAGCAGCTTGAGGGAGCAACAAGAGACCCAGTACTTC.

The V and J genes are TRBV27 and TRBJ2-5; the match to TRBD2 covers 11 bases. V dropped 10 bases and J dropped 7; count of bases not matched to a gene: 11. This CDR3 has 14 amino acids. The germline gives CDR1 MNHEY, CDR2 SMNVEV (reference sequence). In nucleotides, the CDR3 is TGTGCCACCCGTAGCGGGAGGGGGCCCGGGACCCAGTACTTC. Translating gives CATRSGRGPGTQYF.